This entry lists 24 T cell receptor beta chains sequenced from one sample in a study of metastatic and nonmetastatic thyroid tumors. Patients had received no treatment of any kind before thyroid surgery. TCRdb re-analyzed the PCR reads through MiXCR. Of fewer than 20,000 clones listed, less than 30% are singletons. The sample taken for sequencing was tumor tissue. The receptors derive from a male donor with papillary thyroid cancer or a benign thyroid nodule (not recorded which). Some clones in this sample may be carry-over from other donors' samples.

The CDR3 nucleotides are TGTGCCAGCAGCTTAGGGGGACTAGCGGTGTACGAGCAGTACTTC. Amino acid sequence: CASSLGGLAVYEQYF. The rearrangement joins TRBV7-8 to TRBJ2-7, with 11 bases lining up with TRBD2. CDR1 SGHVS and CDR2 FQNEAQ come from the germline V gene. V was clipped by 1 base and J by 4 bases; unmatched bases: 3. The CDR3 totals 15 residues.

This clone was seen many times. V and J are TRBV19 and TRBJ2-6; TRBD1 matches at 8 bases. The germline V gene encodes CDR1 LNHDA and CDR2 SQIVND (reference sequence). J lost 0 bases, V lost 5 bases, and 12 bases had no gene match. CDR3 length equals 19 residues. CDR3 nucleotides: TGTGCCAGTAGTTCATTCCCCGGACAGGGAAGCTCTGGGGCCAACGTCCTGACTTTC. Its protein is CASSSFPGQGSSGANVLTF. The variable domain in full, with the rest retrieved from reference TRBV19 and TRBJ2-6, is DGGITQSPKYLFRKEGQNVTLSCEQNLNHDAMYWYRQDPGQGLRLIYYSQIVNDFQKGDIAEGYSVSREKKESFPLTVTSAQKNPTAFYLCASSSFPGQGSSGANVLTFGAGSRLTVL.

By its share, this clone is medium-sized. The gene calls are TRBV14 and TRBJ1-1; D call uncertain. V was cut by 1 base and J by 3 bases, with 9 bases left in between. Germline-derived CDR1 and CDR2 are SGHDN and FVKESK. This CDR3 contains 14 residues. The CDR3 reads CASSQGQEYTEAFF. CDR3 coding DNA: TGTGCCAGCAGCCAAGGCCAGGAATACACTGAAGCTTTCTTT. The whole variable domain, filled in from reference TRBV14 and TRBJ1-1, reads EAGVTQFPSHSVIEKGQTVTLRCDPISGHDNLYWYRRVMGKEIKFLLHFVKESKQDESGMPNNRFLAERTGGTYSTLKVQPAELEDSGVYFCASSQGQEYTEAFFGQGTRLTVV.

In this sample, this clone turned up a few times. The chain employs TRBV20-1 and TRBJ2-7; TRBD1 might be the D (5 bases). Between the trimmed V and J ends, which lost 3 bases and 5 bases, there was a span of 14 bases. In germline, CDR1 is DFQATT, CDR2 SNEGSKA (reference sequence). This CDR3 has 13 residues. This CDR3 reads CSASRALVDEQYF. DNA of the CDR3: TGCAGTGCTAGCAGGGCGCTGGTCGACGAGCAGTACTTC.

This clone was observed many times. This chain joins TRBV9 and TRBJ2-1; weak D call: TRBD2 (6 bases). The CDR3 consists of 14 residues. Germline V gene lookup returns CDR1 SGDLS and CDR2 YYNGEE. The germline V and J ends were trimmed by 3 bases and 8 bases, with 15 bases remaining between them. The CDR3 protein is CASSARLGVHEQFF. In DNA, the CDR3 is TGTGCCAGCAGCGCGAGACTAGGGGTCCATGAGCAGTTCTTC.

This clone has a handful of counts. The genes are TRBV28 and TRBJ2-2; D remains unclear. The CDR3 extends over 14 amino acids. Germline CDR1 MDHEN, CDR2 SYDVKM. Trimming shortened V by 5 bases and J by 6 bases, and 13 bases separated the two germline ends. The CDR3 is CASSQEPLSGELFF. The CDR3 DNA is TGTGCCAGCAGTCAAGAACCCTTGTCCGGGGAGCTGTTTTTT.

The table lists this clone with many counts. The V gene is TRBV9, the J gene TRBJ1-1; D is uncertain. The CDR3 sequence is 13 residues long. The germline gives CDR1 SGDLS, CDR2 YYNGEE. Trimming shortened V by 0 bases and J by 3 bases, and 6 bases separated the two germline ends. This CDR3 reads CASSVGLYTEAFF. The CDR3 nucleotides are TGTGCCAGCAGCGTAGGACTGTACACTGAAGCTTTCTTT.

V usage is TRBV20-1 and J usage is TRBJ1-5; D remains ambiguous. V gave up 5 bases and J gave up 7 bases, with 15 bases separating them. The CDR3 has 13 residues. CDR1 is DFQATT, CDR2 SNEGSKA, per germline (reference sequence). The CDR3 is CSAGGRAHQPQHF. DNA of the CDR3: TGCAGTGCTGGTGGACGGGCACACCAGCCCCAGCATTTT.

This clone is classed as medium-sized (0.01 to 0.1%). V gene TRBV29-1 combines with J gene TRBJ2-7, with no clear D. The germline V and J ends were trimmed by 4 bases and 5 bases, with 9 bases remaining between them. Per germline, CDR1 SQVTM and CDR2 ANQGSEA. The CDR3 covers 11 residues. CDR3 in DNA: TGCAGCGTTGTGGGTCTGGACGAGCAGTACTTC. This codes for CSVVGLDEQYF.

The chain uses TRBV5-1 and TRBJ2-2; a weak D match, TRBD2 (5 bases). The length of the CDR3 is 14 residues. The germline V gene has CDR1 SGHRS and CDR2 YFSETQ. Trimming pared 2 bases from V and 7 bases from J, leaving 12 bases between. CDR3 loop: CASSLAVEGGELFF. CDR3 nucleotide sequence: TGCGCCAGCAGCTTAGCGGTCGAGGGCGGGGAGCTGTTTTTT.

The CDR3 nucleotides read TGTGCCAGCAGTCGGGACACTGGTAACTATGGCTACACCTTC. It yields the protein CASSRDTGNYGYTF. The genes are TRBV6-2 or TRBV6-3 and TRBJ1-2, with D possibly TRBD1 on 6 matching bases. There are 14 residues in the CDR3. Germline V lookup: CDR1 MNHEY, CDR2 SVGEGT. The V end was cut by 5 bases, the J end by 1 base, with 11 bases between.

The count of this clone is one. This chain connects TRBV20-1 to TRBJ2-1; 8 nucleotides align to TRBD2. Germline CDR1 DFQATT, CDR2 SNEGSKA (reference sequence). The trim removed 5 bases at V and 16 bases at J, leaving 22 bases unmatched. The CDR3 runs to 15 residues. The CDR3 here is CSARRSRNTQAGDFF. CDR3 DNA sequence: TGCAGTGCTCGACGCTCACGGAACACCCAAGCGGGAGACTTCTTC.

This clone is medium-sized. This rearrangement joins TRBV20-1 to TRBJ1-6, with 7 nucleotides matching TRBD1. The CDR3 sequence is 14 residues long. Germline assignment: CDR1 DFQATT and CDR2 SNEGSKA (reference sequence). The V gene end was trimmed by 2 bases and the J gene end by 7 bases; junction bases not matched to a gene: 5. The CDR3 DNA reads as TGCAGTGCTAGATCGGGACAGCCAAATTCACCCCTCCACTTT. It is translated as CSARSGQPNSPLHF.

The rearrangement links TRBV3-1 to TRBJ2-7; 8 nucleotides agree with TRBD2. The CDR3 covers 14 residues. Germline CDR1 reads LGHDT; CDR2 reads YNNKEL (reference sequence). V lost 4 bases, J lost 1 base, and 3 bases stayed unmatched. CDR3 sequence reads: CASSLSGRSYEQYF. The CDR3 bases are TGTGCCAGCAGCCTCAGCGGGAGATCCTACGAGCAGTACTTC.

The V gene is TRBV19, the J gene TRBJ2-7; no clear D. Germline CDR1 LNHDA, CDR2 SQIVND (reference sequence). The CDR3 extends over 13 amino acids. Trimming pared 4 bases from V and 3 bases from J, leaving 10 bases between. CDR3 sequence reads: CASSSLLDYEQYF. In DNA, the CDR3 is TGTGCCAGTAGTAGCCTACTGGACTACGAGCAGTACTTC.

CDR3 nucleotides: TGTGCCAGCTCGCCGACAGGGGGCATCCTCCAAGAGACCCAGTACTTC. Its translation: CASSPTGGILQETQYF. The chain joins TRBV18 to TRBJ2-5; 10 bases agree with TRBD1. V trimming: 6 bases; J trimming: 1 base; junction bases outside the gene matches: 8. The CDR3 is 16 residues long. Germline-derived CDR1 and CDR2 are KGHSH and LQKENI.

This clone has a count of ten or more. The chain recombines TRBV19 with TRBJ2-5; D perhaps matches TRBD1 (6 bases). The germline V gene has CDR1 LNHDA and CDR2 SQIVND (reference sequence). The CDR3 covers 13 residues. Trimming cost V 7 bases and J 4 bases, with 13 bases left between them. The CDR3 loop is CASMGAWGETQYF. As DNA, the CDR3 is TGTGCCAGTATGGGGGCATGGGGAGAGACCCAGTACTTC.

This clone was detected ten times or more. J is TRBJ2-3 and V is TRBV19; D gene ambiguous. Germline V lookup: CDR1 LNHDA, CDR2 SQIVND (reference sequence). This CDR3 has 13 residues. V was pared by 1 base and J by 3 bases, with 5 bases between. Here the CDR3 DNA reads TGTGCCAGTAGTATAGTTCTAACAGATACGCAGTATTTT. This translates into CASSIVLTDTQYF.

This clone was observed many times. The chain combines TRBV20-1 with TRBJ2-7; possibly TRBD2 for D (6 bases). Trimming took 5 bases from V and 0 from J, leaving 14 bases between them. CDR1 and CDR2 from the germline V gene are DFQATT and SNEGSKA (reference sequence). The CDR3 is 14 residues long. The CDR3 bases are TGCAGTGCTTTCGGGGGACTTAACTCCTACGAGCAGTACTTC. It specifies CSAFGGLNSYEQYF.

The V gene is TRBV14, the J gene TRBJ2-7, with 7 bases aligning to TRBD1. The CDR3 is 14 amino acids. Germline lookup yields CDR1 SGHDN and CDR2 FVKESK. Losses at the gene ends were 3 bases for V and 6 bases for J; bases not matched to a gene: 8. The CDR3: CASSQIDRELEQYF. The CDR3 DNA sequence: TGTGCCAGCAGCCAGATAGACAGGGAACTCGAGCAGTACTTC.

There are many counts of this clone. The chain uses TRBV13 and TRBJ1-1, with D perhaps TRBD1 (5 bases). Trimming took off 3 bases at V and 8 bases at J, with 22 bases between the two ends. Germline loops: CDR1 PRHDT, CDR2 FYEKMQ (reference sequence). The CDR3 runs to 16 residues. CDR3 loop: CASSFNPGDLTAEAFF. The CDR3 bases are TGTGCCAGCAGCTTCAACCCAGGCGATTTGACAGCAGAAGCTTTCTTT.

With regard to this clone: One end of the junction fails to match germline, which may point to a read error. The V and J genes are TRBV20-1 and TRBJ2-7; 14 nucleotides align to TRBD2. This CDR3 has 17 residues. Germline V CDR1 and CDR2: DFQATT, SNEGSKA (reference sequence). CDR3 sequence (DNA): TGTAGTGCTAACGGACTAGCGGGAGGCCCTCCTACCTACGAGCAGTACTTC. Amino acid sequence: CSANGLAGGPPTYEQYF.

This sequence joins TRBV28 and TRBJ2-7; 10 bases match TRBD1. The CDR3 spans 19 residues. After removal of 4 bases from V and 4 bases from J, the junction contained 19 bases not matched to a gene. From germline, CDR1 is MDHEN and CDR2 SYDVKM. CDR3 coding DNA: TGTGCCAGCAGTTCCTCCTCAGGGAAGACAGGGGGCGCAGGATACGAGCAGTACTTC. It translates to CASSSSSGKTGGAGYEQYF. Filled out from reference TRBV28 and TRBJ2-7, the complete variable domain reads DVKVTQSSRYLVKRTGEKVFLECVQDMDHENMFWYRQDPGLGLRLIYFSYDVKMKEKGDIPEGYSVSREKKERFSLILESASTNQTSMYLCASSSSSGKTGGAGYEQYFGPGTRLTVT.

The chain links TRBV12-3 or TRBV12-4 to TRBJ2-5; D may be TRBD1 (5 bases). The CDR3 contains 13 residues. Trimming removed 3 bases at V and 5 bases at J, with 10 bases between. The chain's CDR3 is CASSFDSVETQYF. Here the CDR3 DNA reads TGTGCCAGCAGTTTCGACAGTGTGGAGACCCAGTACTTC.